This T cell receptor beta chain was recorded in a study of blood T cell repertoires in COVID-19. V gave up 4 bases and J gave up 4 bases; unmatched junction bases: 5. The CDR3 is 15 amino acids. CDR1 KGHDR and CDR2 SFDVKD come from the germline V gene. Profiling relied on immunoSEQ multiplex PCR, and the TCRdb table lists in-frame clones only, not all of them. The sample consists of roughly 90,000 clones, approximately 79% of them appearing once. Material: peripheral blood. The gene calls are TRBV24-1 and TRBJ1-5; 8 bases are shared with TRBD1. The clonotype was recovered from a woman older than 75 with active or convalescent COVID-19. The CDR3 coding sequence is TGTGCCACCAGTGACACCGACAGGGGTAATCAGCCCCAGCATTTT. As protein: CATSDTDRGNQPQHF.